These 15 T cell receptor beta chains came from one sample sequenced in a study of cytomegalovirus exposure and HLA in healthy donors. The PCR made use of 60 Vbeta and 13 Jbeta primers. Repertoires were generated with immunoSEQ multiplex PCR, while TCRdb's copy carries only in-frame clones and drops some. The table shows over 100,000 clones, with about 86% occurring only once. Material for sequencing was PBMCs. Source of these receptors: a woman aged 30 to 39 in good health and CMV-seronegative.

The gene calls are TRBV7-9 and TRBJ2-1; D may be TRBD2 (6 bases). Trimming removed 3 bases at V and 1 base at J, with 10 bases between. Germline-derived CDR1 and CDR2 are SEHNR and FQNEAQ (reference sequence). The CDR3 length is 15 residues. CDR3 nucleotides: TGTGCCAGCAGCTTGGGGCGGGGTTCCTACAATGAGCAGTTCTTC. It is translated as CASSLGRGSYNEQFF.

V gene TRBV4-3 combines with J gene TRBJ1-4, with a possible D match to TRBD1 (5 bases). There are 15 residues in the CDR3. V shed 10 bases and J shed 0 bases, with 15 bases lying between them. Germline loops: CDR1 LGHNA, CDR2 YSLEER. DNA for the CDR3: TGCGCCACGGGGAGGGGCTATCCAACTAATGAAAAACTGTTTTTT. Translated, it gives CATGRGYPTNEKLFF.

This clone was counted between two and nine times. This chain connects TRBV4-3 to TRBJ2-5; 8 bases line up with TRBD2. The CDR3 has 16 residues. V gave up 0 bases and J gave up 0 bases; unmatched junction bases: 3. CDR1 and CDR2 from the germline V gene are LGHNA and YSLEER. This chain's CDR3 is CASSQDVAGYQETQYF. CDR3 coding DNA: TGCGCCAGCAGCCAAGATGTAGCGGGGTACCAAGAGACCCAGTACTTC.

The rearrangement links TRBV6-1 to TRBJ1-1; D may be TRBD1 (5 bases). Per the germline V gene, CDR1 is MNHNS and CDR2 is SASEGT. Trimming cost V 1 base and J 1 base, with 10 bases left between them. The CDR3 runs to 15 residues. In DNA form, the CDR3 reads TGTGCCAGCAGTGAAGTGTCAGGGCGGAACACTGAAGCTTTCTTT. This codes for CASSEVSGRNTEAFF.

This clone has just a few counts. V is TRBV2 and J is TRBJ1-4; D is ambiguous. Trimming removed 5 bases at V and 5 bases at J, with 6 bases between. The CDR3 totals 12 residues. Germline CDR1 is SNHLY and CDR2 is FYNNEI. This chain's CDR3 is CASSILNEKLFF. The CDR3 coding sequence is TGTGCCAGCAGTATTCTCAATGAAAAACTGTTTTTT.

This clone was seen once. The chain joins TRBV27 to TRBJ2-2; perhaps TRBD1 as D (7 bases). The CDR3 runs to 16 residues. The V gene's germline CDR1 is MNHEY and CDR2 SMNVEV (reference sequence). V was cut by 3 bases and J by 5 bases, with 16 bases left in between. This chain's CDR3 is CASSFQGGPLTGELFF. The CDR3 region has the DNA TGTGCCAGCAGTTTTCAGGGGGGACCTTTAACCGGGGAGCTGTTTTTT.

In this sample, this clone turned up once. The V call is TRBV7-9, the J call TRBJ2-1; 11 nucleotides agree with TRBD2. CDR3 length: 16 residues. The V gene's germline CDR1 is SEHNR and CDR2 FQNEAQ (reference sequence). J was trimmed by 9 bases and V by 5 bases; bases with no gene match: 12. The CDR3 sequence is CASSPPGLAGGREQFF. CDR3 bases: TGTGCCAGCAGCCCCCCAGGGCTAGCGGGAGGCCGTGAGCAGTTCTTC.

The chain employs TRBV4-1 and TRBJ2-2, with 8 bases identical to TRBD2. This CDR3 contains 17 residues. V was pared by 4 bases and J by 3 bases, with 10 bases of the junction left unmatched. In germline, CDR1 is MGHRA, CDR2 YSYEKL. CDR3 in amino acids: CASSPLGPAGDTGELFF. The CDR3 DNA sequence: TGCGCCAGCAGCCCCCTCGGACCAGCGGGGGACACCGGGGAGCTGTTTTTT.

This rearrangement joins TRBV10-3 to TRBJ2-7; perhaps TRBD2 as D (6 bases). The CDR3 covers 17 residues. V was shortened by 0 bases and J by 1 base, with 16 bases between the two germline ends. From germline, CDR1 is ENHRY and CDR2 SYGVKD. CDR3 nucleotide sequence: TGTGCCATCAGTGAGTCTTCACGACTGGGAGGATCCTACGAGCAGTACTTC. Its translation is CAISESSRLGGSYEQYF.

This clone came up once. The rearrangement links TRBV19 to TRBJ2-1; perhaps TRBD2 as D (6 bases). Trimming cost V 3 bases and J 4 bases, with 7 bases left between them. The CDR3 is 13 amino acids. In germline, CDR1 is LNHDA, CDR2 SQIVND (reference sequence). The CDR3 reads CASSMEGYNEQFF. The CDR3, as DNA: TGTGCCAGTAGTATGGAGGGGTACAATGAGCAGTTCTTC.

The chain is built from TRBV27 and TRBJ2-1, with 8 bases matching TRBD2. Germline trimming cut 2 bases from V and 6 bases from J; bases unmatched to any gene: 6. Germline V gene lookup returns CDR1 MNHEY and CDR2 SMNVEV (reference sequence). The CDR3 spans 15 residues. DNA for the CDR3: TGTGCCAGCAGTTTAGTCGGTAGCGGGATCAATGAGCAGTTCTTC. Its translation: CASSLVGSGINEQFF.

In this sample, this clone turned up once. The germline gene is not matched at one end of the junction; a read error may be the cause. The chain links TRBV27 to TRBJ1-2, with D possibly TRBD1 on 6 matching bases. From germline, CDR1 is MNHEY and CDR2 SMNVEV (reference sequence). There are 16 residues in the CDR3. CDR3 coding DNA: TGTGCCAGCAGTCCCACCCGGGACACCTCTAACTATGGCTACCCCTTC. It is translated as CASSPTRDTSNYGYPF.

This sequence joins TRBV27 and TRBJ1-6; 8 bases are a match to TRBD1. Per germline, CDR1 MNHEY and CDR2 SMNVEV (reference sequence). This CDR3 region has 15 residues. Losses at the gene ends were 2 bases for V and 7 bases for J; bases not matched to a gene: 4. The chain's CDR3 is CASSLGQGYNSPLHF. CDR3 nucleotides: TGTGCCAGCAGTTTAGGACAGGGTTACAATTCACCCCTCCACTTT.

J is TRBJ2-5 and V is TRBV6-5, with 9 positions matching TRBD1. Germline V gene lookup returns CDR1 MNHEY and CDR2 SVGAGI. With V trimmed by 6 bases and J by 5 bases, 7 bases remained unmatched. The CDR3 contains 14 residues. CDR3 sequence reads: CASRGTGGSETQYF. DNA of the CDR3: TGTGCCAGCAGGGGAACAGGGGGCTCGGAGACCCAGTACTTC.

The gene calls are TRBV2 and TRBJ2-7, with TRBD1 identical over 7 bases. Per germline, CDR1 SNHLY and CDR2 FYNNEI. J lost 3 bases, V lost 4 bases, and 12 bases had no gene match. The CDR3 contains 16 residues. This chain's CDR3 is CASSGRQGARFYEQYF. The CDR3 nucleotides read TGTGCCAGCAGTGGGAGACAGGGCGCGAGGTTCTACGAGCAGTACTTC. The full variable domain, rest sourced from reference TRBV2 and TRBJ2-7, is EPEVTQTPSHQVTQMGQEVILRCVPISNHLYFYWYRQILGQKVEFLVSFYNNEISEKSEIFDDQFSVERPDGSNFTLKIRSTKLEDSAMYFCASSGRQGARFYEQYFGPGTRLTVT.